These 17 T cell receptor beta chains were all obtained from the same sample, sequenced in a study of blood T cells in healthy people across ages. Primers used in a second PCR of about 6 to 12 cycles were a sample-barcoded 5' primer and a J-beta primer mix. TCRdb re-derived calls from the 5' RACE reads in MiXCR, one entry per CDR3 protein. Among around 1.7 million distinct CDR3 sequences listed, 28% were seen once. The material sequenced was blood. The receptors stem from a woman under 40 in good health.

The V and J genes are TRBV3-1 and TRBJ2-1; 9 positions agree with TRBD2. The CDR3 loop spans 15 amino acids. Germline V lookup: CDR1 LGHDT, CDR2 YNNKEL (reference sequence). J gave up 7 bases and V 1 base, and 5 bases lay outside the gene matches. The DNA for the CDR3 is TGTGCCAGCAGCCAAGGCCTAGCGGGGCAGAATGAGCAGTTCTTC. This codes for CASSQGLAGQNEQFF.

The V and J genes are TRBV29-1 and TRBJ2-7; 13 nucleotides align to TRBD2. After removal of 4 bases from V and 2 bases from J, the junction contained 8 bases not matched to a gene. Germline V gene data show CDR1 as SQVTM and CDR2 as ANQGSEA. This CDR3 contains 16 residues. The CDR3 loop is CSVGGGLAGRPYEQYF. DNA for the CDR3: TGCAGCGTTGGAGGGGGACTAGCGGGAAGACCCTACGAGCAGTACTTC.

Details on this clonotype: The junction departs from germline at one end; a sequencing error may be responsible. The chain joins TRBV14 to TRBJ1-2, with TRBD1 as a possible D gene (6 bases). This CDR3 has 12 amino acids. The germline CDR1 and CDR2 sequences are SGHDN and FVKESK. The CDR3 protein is CAGSRYRAGYTF. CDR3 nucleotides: TGTGCCGGCAGCCGGTACAGGGCTGGCTACACCTTC.

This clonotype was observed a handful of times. The CDR3 sequence: CIYSHNEQYF. The CDR3 DNA follows: TGCATTTACTCACACAATGAGCAGTACTTC. The chain joins TRBV20-1 to TRBJ2-1; D uncertain. The end of the DNA fits TRBJ2-7 better, so the J call may be wrong. This CDR3 contains 10 residues. The germline CDR1 and CDR2 sequences are DFQATT and SNEGSKA (reference sequence).

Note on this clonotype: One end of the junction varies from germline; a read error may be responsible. The CDR3 DNA sequence: TGCGCCAGCAGCCCGGGGGACTTC. It encodes CASSPGDF. The gene calls are TRBV5-1 and TRBJ2-5; D might be TRBD2 (6 bases). The CDR3 extends over 8 amino acids. Germline-derived CDR1 and CDR2 are SGHRS and YFSETQ. Complete variable domain (other parts from reference TRBV5-1 and TRBJ2-5): KAGVTQTPRYLIKTRGQQVTLSCSPISGHRSVSWYQQTPGQGLQFLFEYFSETQRNKGNFPGRFSGRQFSNSRSEMNVSTLELGDSALYLCASSPGDFGPGTRLLVL.

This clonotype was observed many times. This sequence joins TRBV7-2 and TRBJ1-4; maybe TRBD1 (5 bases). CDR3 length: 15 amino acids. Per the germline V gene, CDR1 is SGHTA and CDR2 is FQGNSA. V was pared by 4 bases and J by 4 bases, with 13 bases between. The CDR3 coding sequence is TGTGCCAGCAGCTCCAGCCGGACAAATAATGAAAAACTGTTTTTT. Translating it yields CASSSSRTNNEKLFF.

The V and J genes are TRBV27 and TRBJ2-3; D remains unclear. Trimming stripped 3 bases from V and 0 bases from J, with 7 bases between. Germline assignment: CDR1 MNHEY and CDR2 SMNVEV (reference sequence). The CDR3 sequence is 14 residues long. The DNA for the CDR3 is TGTGCCAGCAGTTTTGCGACAAGCACAGATACGCAGTATTTT. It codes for CASSFATSTDTQYF.

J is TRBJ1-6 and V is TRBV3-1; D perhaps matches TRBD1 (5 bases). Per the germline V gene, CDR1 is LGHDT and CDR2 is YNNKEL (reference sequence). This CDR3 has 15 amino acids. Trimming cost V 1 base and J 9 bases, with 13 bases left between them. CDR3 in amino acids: CASSQGNSQGSPLHF. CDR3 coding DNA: TGTGCCAGCAGCCAAGGAAATTCGCAGGGTTCACCCCTCCACTTT.

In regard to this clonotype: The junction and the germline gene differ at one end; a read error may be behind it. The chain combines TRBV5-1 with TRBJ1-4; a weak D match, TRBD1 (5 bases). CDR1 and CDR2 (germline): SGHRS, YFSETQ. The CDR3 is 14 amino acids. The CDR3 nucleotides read TGCGCCAGCAGCTTGGACAGGTCGGGCGAAAAACTGTGTTTT. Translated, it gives CASSLDRSGEKLCF.

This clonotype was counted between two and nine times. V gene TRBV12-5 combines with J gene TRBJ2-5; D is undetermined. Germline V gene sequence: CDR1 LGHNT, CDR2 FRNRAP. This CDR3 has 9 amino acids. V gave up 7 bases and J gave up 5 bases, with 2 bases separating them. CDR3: CASVETQYF. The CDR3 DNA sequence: TGTGCTAGTGTGGAGACCCAGTACTTC.

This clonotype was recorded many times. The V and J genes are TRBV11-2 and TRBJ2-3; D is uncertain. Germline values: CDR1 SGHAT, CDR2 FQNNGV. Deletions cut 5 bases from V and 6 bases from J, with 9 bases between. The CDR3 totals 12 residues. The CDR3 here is CASSQRSDTQYF. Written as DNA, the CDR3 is TGTGCCAGCAGCCAGAGGTCGGATACGCAGTATTTT. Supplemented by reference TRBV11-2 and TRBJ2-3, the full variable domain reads EAGVAQSPRYKIIEKRQSVAFWCNPISGHATLYWYQQILGQGPKLLIQFQNNGVVDDSQLPKDRFSAERLKGVDSTLKIQPAKLEDSAVYLCASSQRSDTQYFGPGTRLTVL.

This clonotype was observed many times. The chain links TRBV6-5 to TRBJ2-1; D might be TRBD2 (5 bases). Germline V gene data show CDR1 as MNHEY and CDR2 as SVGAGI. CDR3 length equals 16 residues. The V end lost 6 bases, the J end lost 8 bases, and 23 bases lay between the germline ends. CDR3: CASSPPGSGVRDEQFF. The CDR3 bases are TGTGCCAGCAGCCCCCCGGGGAGCGGCGTTCGGGATGAGCAGTTCTTC.

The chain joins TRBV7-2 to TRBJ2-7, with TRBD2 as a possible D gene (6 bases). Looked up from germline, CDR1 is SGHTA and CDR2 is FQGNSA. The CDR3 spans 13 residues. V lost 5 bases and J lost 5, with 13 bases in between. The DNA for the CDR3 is TGTGCCAGCAGCCCCTGGAGGGCCGACGAGCAGTACTTC. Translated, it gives CASSPWRADEQYF.

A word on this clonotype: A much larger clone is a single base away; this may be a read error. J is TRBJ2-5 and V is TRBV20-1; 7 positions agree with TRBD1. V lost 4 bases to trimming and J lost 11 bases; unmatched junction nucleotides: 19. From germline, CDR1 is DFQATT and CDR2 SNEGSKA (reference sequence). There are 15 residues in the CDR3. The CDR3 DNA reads TGCAGTGCTACCAGACAGGGTCCGGGCTCTGAGGAGCAGTACTTC. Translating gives CSATRQGPGSEEQYF.

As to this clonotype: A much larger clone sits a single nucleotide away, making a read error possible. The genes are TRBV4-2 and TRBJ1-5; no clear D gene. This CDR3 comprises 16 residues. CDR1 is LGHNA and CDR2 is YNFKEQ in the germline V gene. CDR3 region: CASSQDWFGSNRPQHF. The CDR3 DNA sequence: TGTGCCAGCAGCCAAGATTGGTTCGGTAGCAATCGGCCCCAGCATTTT.

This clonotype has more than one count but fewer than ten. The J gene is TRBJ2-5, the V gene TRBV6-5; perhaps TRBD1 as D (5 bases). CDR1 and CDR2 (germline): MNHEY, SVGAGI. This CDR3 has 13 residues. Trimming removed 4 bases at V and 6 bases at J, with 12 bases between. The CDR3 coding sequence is TGTGCCAGCAGTTCCAGTTGGGGCCAGACCCAGTACTTC. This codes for CASSSSWGQTQYF.

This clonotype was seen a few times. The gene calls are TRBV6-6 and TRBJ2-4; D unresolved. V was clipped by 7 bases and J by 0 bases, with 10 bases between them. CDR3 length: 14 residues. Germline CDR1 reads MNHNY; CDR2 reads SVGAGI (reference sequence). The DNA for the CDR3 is TGTGCCAGCACCTCGACGCCAGCCAAAAACATTCAGTACTTC. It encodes CASTSTPAKNIQYF.